This T cell receptor (beta chain) stems from a study of cytomegalovirus exposure and HLA in healthy donors (dated by TCRdb to about 2017). About the full investigation: An earlier analysis of approximately 640 of the donors reported roughly 270 Gb of sequence data and around 110 million unique TCR beta sequences from some 180 million T cells. The number of typed donors differed by locus: about 620-630 for A, B, C, DRB1 and DQB1; some 540 for DQA1; some 610 for DPA1; and roughly 450 for DPB1. Besides the first cohort of around 700 subjects, a separate validation cohort made up of 120 different subjects was used. Donor age, sex, ethnicity and CMV serostatus were collected together with the repertoire data. The aim of the study was to test whether cataloging public T cell receptors could identify signatures of past pathogen exposure. To study patterns of TCR occurrence, a later analysis re-analyzed previously published TCR beta repertoires from around 670 donors and added high-resolution HLA genotyping. Of the roughly 390 genotyped donors, approximately 83% fell in the genetic ancestry cluster associated with self-reported Caucasian donors. Because of strong linkage in the cohort, roughly five DR-DQ haplotypes were treated as single units for association and clustering. To decide whether each TCR beta V gene segment behaved as functional or pseudogenic, an earlier analysis of approximately 590 of the donors relied on high-throughput TCR beta sequencing. All discovery cohort repertoires had been generated on a single sequencing platform. A later genetic analysis used genome-wide SNP genotypes for about 55% of the 666 donors, treating that subset as a discovery cohort. An early release covering roughly 640 HLA-typed donors comprised roughly 300 gigabases of sequencing data and roughly 85 million unique TCR sequences. The study combined high-throughput TCR immunosequencing, statistical association of individual TCRs with disease status, and machine learning to predict cytomegalovirus infection status. The study used immunosequencing to profile the T cell repertoires of approximately 640 subjects and linked those repertoires to cytomegalovirus serostatus. HLA typing included class I and class II loci at four-digit resolution. In the later analysis, no new phenotypic data were used to find candidate immune exposures; instead, reliance was placed on TCR beta sequences and their occurrence across donors. On average, about 240,000 unique TCR beta nucleotide sequences were sequenced per donor among about 400 genotyped donors of the cohort, with roughly 18% of those sequences being non-productive.

This clone turned up a few times. The antigen this receptor binds is unknown. Nothing much larger sits one base from this clone, and base qualities are not available. The cohort was made up of approximately 700 healthy bone marrow donors. At the time of sampling, every cohort member was nominally healthy, though immune exposures that went unrecorded were likely present. The donor tested CMV seropositive and was one of the 289 seropositive cohort members. A peripheral blood sample was collected from each donor, and TCR beta sequencing was performed on peripheral blood mononuclear cells. The Qiagen DNeasy Blood Extraction Kit was used to extract genomic DNA from the blood cell samples. Taken from the germline V gene (reference sequence), the CDR1 and CDR2 loops are SEHNR and FQNEAQ. V is cut by 4 bases and J by 7 bases, and the space between the germline ends is 10 bases. Including cysteine and phenylalanine, the CDR3 has 13 amino acids. Only the CDR3 DNA is retained, 39 bases long and in frame from the first base.

Libraries came from the immunoSEQ multiplex PCR assay. For the multiplex PCR, a mixture combining 60 forward primers for TCR Vbeta segments and 13 reverse primers for TCR Jbeta segments was used. Amplification of the CDR3 region of rearranged TCR beta genes was performed with a multiplex PCR assay on genomic DNA. The Illumina HiSeq System was used to sequence the amplified TCR beta libraries as 87-base-pair reads. As for how the authors treated the data: A later analysis counted 65 million to 90 million unique TCR beta chains across the 700 or so repertoires, and some 12 million of these chains were shared by at least two donors. A nearest-neighbor algorithm error-corrected the raw reads and collapsed the reads into unique sequences, merging closely related sequences to remove PCR and sequencing errors. V, D and J gene segments were assigned by aligning CDR3 sequences to IMGT reference sequences. Each retained sequence needed at least a six-nucleotide match to both a V gene segment and a J gene segment. Rearrangements were called productive when the CDR3 lacked stop codons and stayed in frame with V and J; all others were non-productive. Following IMGT convention, CDR3 was defined as the stretch from the second conserved V-encoded cysteine to the conserved J-encoded phenylalanine. The earlier analysis of about 530 of the donors excluded any sequence lacking an unambiguous match to a single V gene segment. An earlier analysis of fewer than 750 of the donors called V segments functional above 56.7% productive rearrangements and segregating when the between-donor standard deviation exceeded 5%. A statistical classification framework was developed to diagnose cytomegalovirus status using the catalog of TCR beta chain sequences. In a later analysis, V and J genes were assigned by comparing TCR nucleotide sequences against IMGT/GENE-DB human TR gene sequences. Using the TCRdist pipeline, a later analysis assigned CDR3 sequences along with most-parsimonious VDJ recombination scenarios. In a later analysis, every TCR beta chain was defined by the combination of its CDR3 amino acid sequence and its V-gene family, and reads without a unique V-gene family were dropped. A later analysis removed roughly 590 highly shared, low-generation-probability nucleotide sequences to deal with suspected cross-contamination and a sequencing artifact. In a later analysis, a clonal expansion index was calculated for each public chain from normalized within-repertoire ranks of inferred template counts. In a later analysis, generation probabilities were computed with a VDJ recombination model fitted to out-of-frame rearrangements, and the resulting probabilities were checked against IGoR. In a later analysis, hypergeometric tests were used to score TCR-TCR, TCR-HLA and TCR-CMV co-occurrence, with a repertoire-size bias correction applied to TCR pairs. To estimate false discovery rates, a later analysis permuted the HLA or CMV assignments 20 times. In a later analysis, co-occurring TCRs were grouped using DBSCAN, with TCRdist sequence similarity added in when clustering inside HLA-allele-positive subsets. Repertoires with fewer than 30,000 or more than 120,000 public chains, plus five repertoires with anomalous nucleotide sharing, were excluded from co-occurrence clustering. Entries here come from immuneACCESS through TCRdb and include only in-frame sequences with V and J called. Some clones fail to appear in such tables; in the studies checked, an unresolved V gene covers under half of the shortfall, and the cause of the remainder is unknown. D and trimming come from the DNA, and the V and J calls and clone size come from that table. In all, the sample holds about 90,000 clones, and around 76% of those were seen once. Jointly, the top ten make up around a fifth of the sample.

Overall study results and their limits: In an earlier analysis of approximately 590 of the donors, most TCR beta V segments appeared in productive rearrangements about 87% or about 30% of the time, broadly matching IMGT annotations. Because HLA typing was unavailable for some donors at each locus, only the typed subset was used in association tests. Correlated functional status among segregating V segments might be attributable to linkage disequilibrium, but an unknown experimental factor could not be ruled out. V-gene and J-gene trimming of TCR beta chains was associated with a missense DCLRE1C variant in a later genetic analysis, and the association was replicated in an independent cohort. Because counts were too low, more than 15 rarely observed V segments, including chromosome 9 orphons, were left out of the earlier analysis of 500 to 750 of the donors. The classifier was reported to diagnose cytomegalovirus status with high specificity and sensitivity in both the original and validation cohorts. In vitro tests confirmed that a few of the cytomegalovirus-associated TCR beta chains recognize cytomegalovirus antigens. A later analysis found that TCR association rates varied across HLA loci, with DRB1 alleles showing the most associated TCRs and HLA-C alleles the fewest. Specific HLA alleles were associated with about 17,000 TCR beta sequences at a false discovery rate of 0.05 in a later analysis. A later analysis reported that several top co-occurrence clusters appeared linked to parvovirus B19, influenza, CMV and Epstein-Barr virus. In a later analysis, HLA-associated TCR beta chains were found to be more clonally expanded and to have lower generation probabilities than equally common non-associated chains. For the cohort, immune exposure information was limited to CMV serostatus. Most CMV-associated TCR beta chains appeared to be HLA-restricted in a later analysis, and the HLA associations seemed to be driven largely by CMV exposure. A further reported finding was that TCR beta sequences accurately predicted the HLA-A and HLA-B alleles for most subjects in the first cohort. Only TCR beta chains were sequenced in this cohort, and the absence of alpha or paired-chain data limited detectable features. According to a later genetic analysis, donors in an Asian-associated ancestry cluster had fewer N-insertions in productive TCRs than the approximately 700-donor mean. While some public TCRs were present in many individuals, most TCR sequences turned up only very rarely across donors. Some IMGT-functional V segments, including TRBV6-2 and TRBV6-3, could not be told apart with the 87-base-pair reads, so those segments were excluded. Strong co-occurrence of HLA alleles, especially DR and DQ, made assigning TCR associations to individual alleles difficult. A total of roughly 160 TCR beta chains were listed by the study as associated with cytomegalovirus. Roughly uniform sequencing depth across donors was assumed in presence/absence analyses, although this assumption may not hold. The sequencing pipeline was judged likely to have produced a cluster of highly shared sequence variants as a technical artifact. The authors suggested that the approach could potentially be extended to other disease states and immunological phenotypes.

This TCR came from a woman aged 55-69 years in good health and CMV-seropositive. Sequencing was performed on PBMCs. The sequence links TRBV7-9 to TRBJ1-4; too little of a D gene remains to name it. The bases are TGTGCCAGCAGCTCCCCCGGGTTTGAAAAACTGTTTTTT. Its protein reads: CASSSPGFEKLFF. The reference TRBV7-9 and TRBJ1-4 proteins fill in what lies around the CDR3, so the full variable domain reads DTGVSQNPRHKITKRGQNVTFRCDPISEHNRLYWYRQTLGQGPEFLTYFQNEAQLEKSRLLSDRFSAERPKGSFSTLEIQRTEQGDSAMYLCASSSPGFEKLFFGSGTQLSVL.